The clone carrying this TCR beta chain has at least ten counts. These data belong to a study of T cells in Graves' hyperthyroidism and ophthalmopathy. For the diagnoses, clinical symptoms, serum thyroxine and TRAb, thyroid ultrasound and orbital computed tomography were used. The V gene end was trimmed by 3 bases and the J gene end by 2 bases; junction bases not matched to a gene: 10. CDR3 length: 16 residues. Germline values: CDR1 SQVTM, CDR2 ANQGSEA. The TCR beta CDR3 regions underwent amplification using RNA transcripts as the source. The primer set for the first-round RT-PCR of the TCR CDR3 was HTBI. One entry per CDR3 protein, called by TCRdb with MiXCR from the multiplex PCR reads. This sample has about 770,000 distinct CDR3 sequences, with over 15% found just once.

The material sequenced was blood. The TCR comes from a woman between 50 and 59 years old with Graves' hyperthyroidism that later progressed to Graves' ophthalmopathy. This chain links TRBV29-1 with TRBJ2-3, with TRBD1 identical over 8 bases. DNA of the CDR3: TGCAGCGTTGAGGCCCCGGGACAGGACCTCACAGATACGCAGTATTTT. Its protein product is CSVEAPGQDLTDTQYF.